This TCR beta chain was recorded in a study of T cell responses to AZD1222 COVID-19 vaccine. Study results and caveats: Spike-specific TCR breadth and depth were elevated following two AZD1222 doses. Researchers report vaccine-associated CD4 TCRs spanning spike, with dominance at 160-218 and 743-854.

In the case of this clone: Its specificity is unknown.

Using immunoSEQ multiplex PCR, the repertoire was profiled, and TCRdb retains in-frame clones only, with some absent. There are around 45,000 clones in the sample; 90% occur only once, and over 35% lies in the top ten. Trimming removed 2 bases from V and 6 bases from J, with 17 bases in between. Per germline, CDR1 SGHTA and CDR2 FQGNSA. The CDR3 loop spans 15 amino acids. Sequencing was performed on peripheral blood, taken 28 days after the second AZD1222 dose. The receptor comes from an adult who received the AZD1222 COVID-19 vaccine. The chain has TRBV7-2 and TRBJ2-7; maybe TRBD2 (6 bases). In DNA, the CDR3 is TGTGCCAGCAGCTTAAGTAGGGCACCGGAGGGCGAGCAGTACTTC. Translated, it gives CASSLSRAPEGEQYF.